Below, 17 T cell receptor beta chains from the same sample are listed, as sequenced in a study of T cells after yellow fever vaccination. Via MiXCR, TCRdb re-called the 5' RACE reads, giving one row per CDR3 protein. The sample lists under 400,000 distinct CDR3 sequences; around a tenth were seen once. The specimen comprised PBMCs, sampled on the day of the first yellow fever vaccination. The receptors were gathered from a man younger than 30 who received the YFV17D yellow fever vaccine.

The table lists this clonotype with many counts. The chain is built from TRBV7-2 and TRBJ1-1; D not certain. Trimming took 3 bases from V and 1 from J, leaving 9 bases between them. This CDR3 has 14 residues. Germline CDR1 is SGHTA and CDR2 is FQGNSA. This CDR3 is CASSFWGTNTEAFF. The CDR3 coding sequence is TGTGCCAGCAGCTTTTGGGGAACGAACACTGAAGCTTTCTTT.

This clonotype was seen a few times. The V call is TRBV15, the J call TRBJ2-1; 10 positions agree with TRBD1. This CDR3 contains 11 residues. The germline V gene has CDR1 LNHNV and CDR2 YYDKDF (reference sequence). V shed 3 bases and J 15 bases; nucleotides not matched to a gene: 2. The CDR3 is CATSRGQGPFF. The CDR3, as DNA: TGTGCCACCAGCAGGGGACAGGGGCCGTTCTTC.

The chain recombines TRBV14 with TRBJ1-5; possibly TRBD1 for D (5 bases). The CDR3 runs to 18 residues. V was cut by 1 base and J by 2 bases, with 18 bases left in between. Germline values: CDR1 SGHDN, CDR2 FVKESK. The CDR3 region is CASSQGGHGGDRNQPQHF. As DNA, the CDR3 is TGTGCCAGCAGCCAAGGAGGACACGGCGGGGATCGCAATCAGCCCCAGCATTTT.

This clonotype was found a few times. The rearrangement uses TRBV4-1 and TRBJ1-4, with D tentatively TRBD1 (5 bases). V lost 1 base and J lost 7, with 10 bases in between. This CDR3 is built from 14 residues. In germline, CDR1 is MGHRA, CDR2 YSYEKL. CDR3 in DNA: TGCGCCAGCAGCCAAGGGTGGGGCGGTGAAAAACTGTTTTTT. Translation gives CASSQGWGGEKLFF.

The sample holds a few counts of this clonotype. CDR3 in DNA: TGTGCCAGCAGCCGGGACAGCTTTAATGAAAAACTGTTTTTT. Translation gives CASSRDSFNEKLFF. The gene calls are TRBV12-3 or TRBV12-4 and TRBJ1-4, with TRBD1 matching 7 bases. V dropped 6 bases and J dropped 4; count of bases not matched to a gene: 5. CDR3 length equals 14 residues.

This chain joins TRBV10-3 and TRBJ1-4; D unresolved. The CDR3 spans 14 residues. CDR1 ENHRY and CDR2 SYGVKD come from the germline V gene. The V and J ends lost 8 bases and 4 bases respectively, with 14 bases between them. The CDR3, as DNA: TGTGCCATCGGATTGACACCCGATAATGAAAAACTGTTTTTT. Its protein product is CAIGLTPDNEKLFF.

This clonotype was counted many times. The genes are TRBV29-1 and TRBJ2-1; TRBD1 is a possible D gene (6 bases). V lost 0 bases, J lost 10 bases, and 7 bases lay in between. The germline gives CDR1 SQVTM, CDR2 ANQGSEA. This CDR3 has 11 residues. The CDR3 bases are TGCAGCGTTGAAGATCAGGGGGAGCAGTTCTTC. Its protein is CSVEDQGEQFF.

This clonotype was seen a few times. This chain uses TRBV7-4 with TRBJ2-3; TRBD2 agrees at 13 bases. The CDR3 extends over 17 amino acids. J was trimmed by 5 bases and V by 4 bases; bases with no gene match: 9. Germline V gene sequence: CDR1 SGHVT, CDR2 SQSDAQ. DNA of the CDR3: TGTGCCAGCAGCTCGCCCGGGACTAGCGGGGCATTAGATACGCAGTATTTT. It yields the protein CASSSPGTSGALDTQYF.

This chain joins TRBV15 and TRBJ2-5; no clear D gene. Germline V gene data show CDR1 as LNHNV and CDR2 as YYDKDF (reference sequence). V shed 3 bases and J shed 1 base, with 9 bases lying between them. This CDR3 region has 14 residues. The CDR3 spells CATSSNRLQETQYF. In DNA, the CDR3 is TGTGCCACCAGCAGTAACAGACTCCAAGAGACCCAGTACTTC.

This clonotype has at least ten counts. The chain has TRBV5-1 and TRBJ1-1, with a tentative D call TRBD1 (6 bases). CDR3 size: 17 residues. CDR1 is SGHRS and CDR2 is YFSETQ in the germline V gene. Trimming took 4 bases from V and 5 from J, leaving 24 bases between them. The CDR3 loop reads CASSHPRDTPGYTEAFF. CDR3 coding DNA: TGCGCCAGCAGCCACCCGAGGGACACACCAGGGTATACTGAAGCTTTCTTT.

CDR3 amino acids: CASSVTSYRNYGYTF. The CDR3 nucleotides read TGTGCCAGCAGCGTTACTTCGTATCGAAACTATGGCTACACCTTC. The rearrangement uses TRBV9 and TRBJ1-2; D gene uncertain. Between the trimmed V and J ends, which lost 2 bases and 2 bases, there was a span of 13 bases. CDR1 and CDR2 (germline): SGDLS, YYNGEE. The CDR3 extends over 15 amino acids.

This chain joins TRBV21-1 and TRBJ2-5; TRBD1 is the table's D call, not checked against the DNA. TRBV21-1 is given as a pseudogene. CDR3 length: 15 amino acids. The CDR3, as DNA: TGTGCCAGCAGCAAAGGGGGGTTTTTCCAAGAGACCCAGTACTTC. Its protein product is CASSKGGFFQETQYF.

V usage is TRBV7-2 and J usage is TRBJ2-1; 7 nucleotides match TRBD1. V trimming: 6 bases; J trimming: 9 bases; junction bases outside the gene matches: 8. The CDR3 runs to 13 residues. Germline V CDR1 and CDR2: SGHTA, FQGNSA. Written as DNA, the CDR3 is TGTGCCAGCAGTCCAAGACAGGGCGGTGAGCAGTTCTTC. Translated, it gives CASSPRQGGEQFF.

The V gene is TRBV7-2, the J gene TRBJ2-7; D may be TRBD1 (6 bases). Trimming shortened V by 1 base and J by 0 bases, and 10 bases separated the two germline ends. CDR3 length: 15 residues. Germline CDR1 and CDR2: SGHTA and FQGNSA. CDR3 nucleotide sequence: TGTGCCAGCAGCTTAGGGGGGCCAACCTCCTACGAGCAGTACGTC. Translation: CASSLGGPTSYEQYV.

The chain recombines TRBV27 with TRBJ2-2, with TRBD2 as a possible D gene (6 bases). CDR1 and CDR2 from the germline V gene are MNHEY and SMNVEV (reference sequence). Trimming removed 7 bases from V and 2 bases from J, with 11 bases in between. This CDR3 spans 14 amino acids. The CDR3 loop is CASNAGTNTGELFF. The CDR3 bases are TGTGCCAGCAATGCAGGGACTAACACCGGGGAGCTGTTTTTT.

A few counts support this clonotype. This chain links TRBV6-1 with TRBJ2-5; D possibly corresponds to TRBD1 (5 bases). Trimming took off 4 bases at V and 5 bases at J, with 11 bases between the two ends. The CDR3 has 13 residues. Per germline, CDR1 MNHNS and CDR2 SASEGT. The CDR3 loop reads CASSGPGRETQYF. The DNA for the CDR3 is TGTGCCAGCAGTGGTCCAGGGCGGGAGACCCAGTACTTC.

This clonotype has more than one count but fewer than ten. The rearrangement joins TRBV7-9 to TRBJ2-5; the D gene is possibly TRBD2 (6 bases). The germline CDR1 and CDR2 sequences are SEHNR and FQNEAQ (reference sequence). With 0 bases removed from V and 7 bases from J, the gap between germline ends came to 12 bases. The CDR3 consists of 14 residues. CDR3 sequence (DNA): TGTGCCAGCAGCTTAGCGGGACTCCGAGGGACCCAGTACTTC. Translated, it gives CASSLAGLRGTQYF.